This T cell receptor (beta chain) was retrieved from a study of cytomegalovirus exposure and HLA in healthy donors. It was with 60 Vbeta and 13 Jbeta primers that the PCR ran. Sequencing was performed with immunoSEQ multiplex PCR; in TCRdb, only in-frame clones are kept and a portion is missing. The data hold about 140,000 clones, with 77% observed a single time. Study observations and caveats: Trimming of TCR beta V- and J-genes showed a link, identified in a later analysis, to a missense DCLRE1C variant. Analyses of presence/absence relied on an assumption of roughly uniform sequencing depth across donors. What a later analysis showed was that several of the most significant clusters appeared linked to common viral pathogens.

Remarks on this clone: Its matching antigen is unknown.

The sample was PBMCs. This TCR came from a male donor in good health and CMV-seronegative.

The CDR3 coding sequence is TGCGCCAGCAGCTTTGGCGGGGGGCCCTCCTACGAGCAGTACTTC. Translated, it gives CASSFGGGPSYEQYF. This sequence joins TRBV5-1 and TRBJ2-7, with 8 bases that match TRBD2. The length of the CDR3 is 15 residues. The germline V gene encodes CDR1 SGHRS and CDR2 YFSETQ. With 2 bases clipped from V and 0 bases from J, the junction kept 4 bases outside the gene matches.